This TCR beta chain comes out of a study of CD8 T cells in ankylosing spondylitis. Study-wide points: Typical of ankylosing spondylitis blood, it appeared, was a TCR beta motif of roughly eight highly homologous variants.

The CDR3 is 15 amino acids. Germline lookup yields CDR1 SGHNT and CDR2 YYREEE (reference sequence). The ends lost 4 bases at V and 6 bases at J; junction bases unmatched: 5. Concerning this clonotype itself: The antigen is undetermined.

Using its own MiXCR run on the 5' RACE reads, TCRdb lists one record per CDR3 protein. The sample contains some 840,000 distinct CDR3 sequences, roughly 12% of which appear only once. This clonotype was sampled from a male donor with ankylosing spondylitis. Sequences were obtained from blood, either unsorted or a sorted T cell fraction (not recorded which). The chain has TRBV5-4 and TRBJ2-1; 12 bases map to TRBD2. DNA for the CDR3: TGTGCCAGCAGCAATCTAGCGGGGGGGCCCAATGAGCAGTTCTTC. It yields the protein CASSNLAGGPNEQFF.